A single sample is the source of the 25 T cell receptor beta chains below, sequenced in a study of immune cell composition in non-small cell lung cancer (dated by TCRdb to between 2016 and 2019). Libraries were built with the immunoSEQ multiplex PCR assay. The clones in this table, taken by TCRdb from immuneACCESS, are in-frame only. Not every clone is retained; where verified, under half of the shortfall comes from an unresolved V gene, and the cause of the rest is unknown. This sample holds several thousand clones; around 80% were observed only once. The ten largest clones take up 6% to 9.5% of the sample. Sequencing input: lung tumor tissue. The receptors here all came from a human donor with non-small cell lung cancer.

About this clone itself: A junction boundary mismatches the germline segment, possibly from a read error. This chain uses TRBV7-8 with TRBJ1-1, with 8 bases fitting TRBD1. The V gene's germline CDR1 is SGHVS and CDR2 FQNEAQ. The CDR3 contains 15 residues. DNA of the CDR3: TGTGCCAGCACCTTAGGGACAGGTCATAACACTGAAGCTTTCTTT. This sequence encodes CASTLGTGHNTEAFF.

CDR3 DNA: TGTGCCAGTAGTATAGTAGCGGGACTCCGATACGAGCAGTACTTC. This codes for CASSIVAGLRYEQYF. This sequence joins TRBV19 and TRBJ2-7; TRBD2 agrees at 8 bases. V dropped 1 base and J dropped 4; count of bases not matched to a gene: 6. Germline lookup yields CDR1 LNHDA and CDR2 SQIVND (reference sequence). The CDR3 extends over 15 amino acids. Using reference TRBV19 and TRBJ2-7 for the parts outside the CDR3, the full variable domain is DGGITQSPKYLFRKEGQNVTLSCEQNLNHDAMYWYRQDPGQGLRLIYYSQIVNDFQKGDIAEGYSVSREKKESFPLTVTSAQKNPTAFYLCASSIVAGLRYEQYFGPGTRLTVT.

This chain connects TRBV11-2 to TRBJ1-1; 7 bases fit TRBD1. The germline CDR1 and CDR2 sequences are SGHAT and FQNNGV. This CDR3 spans 13 amino acids. Trimming removed 7 bases from V and 2 bases from J; junction bases left unmatched: 4. CDR3 bases: TGTGCCAGCAAAAAGGGGGCAAACACTGAAGCTTTCTTT. Its translation is CASKKGANTEAFF. Together with reference TRBV11-2 and TRBJ1-1, the CDR3 gives the full variable domain: EAGVAQSPRYKIIEKRQSVAFWCNPISGHATLYWYQQILGQGPKLLIQFQNNGVVDDSQLPKDRFSAERLKGVDSTLKIQPAKLEDSAVYLCASKKGANTEAFFGQGTRLTVV.

The genes are TRBV6-1 and TRBJ2-7; perhaps TRBD2 as D (5 bases). The ends were cut back, 2 bases at V and 6 bases at J, with 11 bases in the middle. Germline CDR1 reads MNHNS; CDR2 reads SASEGT. There are 13 residues in the CDR3. As DNA, the CDR3 is TGTGCCAGCAGTGAATACGGGGAGAGCGAGCAGTACTTC. Its protein product is CASSEYGESEQYF.

V is TRBV5-4 and J is TRBJ2-4; 9 nucleotides match TRBD2. The V gene end was trimmed by 4 bases and the J gene end by 5 bases; junction bases not matched to a gene: 4. This CDR3 contains 14 residues. Germline V CDR1 and CDR2: SGHNT, YYREEE (reference sequence). The CDR3 loop is CASSPGLAENIQYF. The CDR3 DNA sequence: TGTGCCAGCAGCCCGGGACTAGCAGAAAACATTCAGTACTTC.

The rearrangement links TRBV19 to TRBJ2-3; 11 bases agree with TRBD1. With V trimmed by 6 bases and J by 5 bases, 1 base remained unmatched. CDR3 size: 13 residues. Germline values: CDR1 LNHDA, CDR2 SQIVND (reference sequence). The CDR3 DNA reads TGTGCCAGTAGGGGACAGGGGGGAGATACGCAGTATTTT. As protein: CASRGQGGDTQYF.

The chain has TRBV7-9 and TRBJ1-5, with 12 bases identical to TRBD1. Trimming cost V 3 bases and J 7 bases; bases outside gene matches: 4. The CDR3 contains 15 residues. The germline V gene encodes CDR1 SEHNR and CDR2 FQNEAQ (reference sequence). In DNA, the CDR3 is TGTGCCAGCAGCTTTGGGACAGGGGGCTGGCAGCCCCAGCATTTT. This gives the protein CASSFGTGGWQPQHF.

The chain joins TRBV5-1 to TRBJ2-7; a possible D gene is TRBD1 (5 bases). CDR1 SGHRS and CDR2 YFSETQ come from the germline V gene. The CDR3 totals 15 residues. V lost 0 bases, J lost 2 bases, and 12 bases lay in between. This chain's CDR3 is CASSLEDKGPYEQYF. The DNA of the CDR3 is TGCGCCAGCAGCTTGGAGGACAAAGGCCCCTACGAGCAGTACTTC.

DNA for the CDR3: TGTGCCAGCAGCTACGGGGGGGCAGCGTCCTACGAGCAGTACTTC. It encodes CASSYGGAASYEQYF. J is TRBJ2-5 and V is TRBV7-9, with 8 bases lining up with TRBD2. The J call may be mistaken, given a closer DNA end match to TRBJ2-7. The CDR3 spans 15 residues. Germline V gene data show CDR1 as SEHNR and CDR2 as FQNEAQ (reference sequence).

V usage is TRBV9 and J usage is TRBJ2-5, with 12 bases identical to TRBD2. Trimming removed 4 bases from V and 4 bases from J; junction bases left unmatched: 5. The CDR3 spans 15 residues. The V gene's germline CDR1 is SGDLS and CDR2 YYNGEE. CDR3 region: CASSPTLAGGETQYF. The CDR3 region has the DNA TGTGCCAGCAGCCCTACACTAGCGGGAGGAGAGACCCAGTACTTC.

The V gene is TRBV9, the J gene TRBJ2-7, with 9 positions matching TRBD1. The CDR3 extends over 16 amino acids. Germline V gene lookup returns CDR1 SGDLS and CDR2 YYNGEE. V dropped 4 bases and J dropped 3; count of bases not matched to a gene: 11. CDR3 region: CASSRGDRAGIYEQYF. In DNA, the CDR3 is TGTGCCAGCAGCAGGGGGGACAGGGCCGGCATCTACGAGCAGTACTTC.

The DNA of the CDR3 is TGCGCCAGCAGCTCTGGACAGGTGGGTTACGAGCAGTACTTC. Translating it yields CASSSGQVGYEQYF. The chain is built from TRBV5-1 and TRBJ2-7; 7 bases are shared with TRBD1. The V and J ends lost 3 bases and 4 bases, in that order; junction bases with no gene match: 7. CDR3 length: 14 amino acids. CDR1 is SGHRS and CDR2 is YFSETQ in the germline V gene.

The table lists this clone with a few counts. This chain links TRBV6-4 with TRBJ2-3; 9 bases align to TRBD2. Germline CDR1 MRHNA, CDR2 SNTAGT. With 2 bases clipped from V and 4 bases from J, the junction kept 7 bases outside the gene matches. This CDR3 is built from 16 residues. The CDR3 DNA reads TGTGCCAGCAGTGACAACTGGCGGGGGGGCCCAGATACGCAGTATTTT. Protein product: CASSDNWRGGPDTQYF.

This clone appeared a few times. The rearrangement uses TRBV30 and TRBJ2-7, with a weak D call TRBD1 (5 bases). From germline, CDR1 is GTSNPN and CDR2 SVGIG (reference sequence). The V end was cut by 0 bases, the J end by 2 bases, with 8 bases between. The CDR3 totals 13 residues. The CDR3, as DNA: TGTGCCTGGAGTGTAGGGGCCCCCTACGAGCAGTACTTC. Residues: CAWSVGAPYEQYF. The whole variable domain, filled in from reference TRBV30 and TRBJ2-7, reads SQTIHQWPATLVQPVGSPLSLECTVEGTSNPNLYWYRQAAGRGLQLLFYSVGIGQISSEVPQNLSASRPQDRQFILSSKKLLLSDSGFYLCAWSVGAPYEQYFGPGTRLTVT.

V usage is TRBV6-5 and J usage is TRBJ1-5, with D hard to call. Trimming took 2 bases from V and 6 from J, leaving 11 bases between them. Germline CDR1 reads MNHEY; CDR2 reads SVGAGI. The CDR3 spans 14 residues. As DNA, the CDR3 is TGTGCCAGCAGTTACAGCGGATCAGTTCAGCCCCAGCATTTT. Translated: CASSYSGSVQPQHF.

The rearrangement joins TRBV9 to TRBJ2-2; D possibly corresponds to TRBD2 (5 bases). V lost 4 bases to trimming and J lost 5 bases, with 9 bases between them. The length of the CDR3 is 13 residues. In germline, CDR1 is SGDLS, CDR2 YYNGEE. CDR3 nucleotides: TGTGCCAGCAGCCTCCGGGGTACCGGGGAGCTGTTTTTT. It codes for CASSLRGTGELFF.

The rearrangement uses TRBV6-5 and TRBJ1-2; no definite D call. CDR3 length: 14 amino acids. Germline lookup yields CDR1 MNHEY and CDR2 SVGAGI. Trimming removed 7 bases at V and 7 bases at J, with 19 bases between. CDR3 coding DNA: TGTGCCAGCAAGGCGGGTCGGTCCCCTGCTGGCTACACCTTC. This sequence encodes CASKAGRSPAGYTF.

The chain uses TRBV2 and TRBJ2-7; D gene unclear. CDR3 length: 13 amino acids. Germline assignment: CDR1 SNHLY and CDR2 FYNNEI. Between the trimmed V and J ends, which lost 3 bases and 1 base, there was a span of 7 bases. Here the CDR3 DNA reads TGTGCCAGCAGTGAGTCAGGATCCTACGAGCAGTACTTC. Translating it yields CASSESGSYEQYF.

This rearrangement joins TRBV28 to TRBJ1-2; D might be TRBD1 (5 bases). In germline, CDR1 is MDHEN, CDR2 SYDVKM. The CDR3 totals 13 residues. Deletions cut 8 bases from V and 2 bases from J, with 12 bases between. CDR3 in DNA: TGTGCCAGCCATAGCCGGGGGAACTATGGCTACACCTTC. Protein sequence: CASHSRGNYGYTF.

This clone was detected only a few times. The chain carries TRBV23-1 and TRBJ1-5; no clear D gene. TRBV23-1 is sorted into the ORF group, with uncertain function. V was clipped by 4 bases and J by 6 bases, with 10 bases between them. This CDR3 region has 13 residues. The CDR3 region has the DNA TGCGCCAGCAGTCTAGCCCCCGGTCAGCCCCAGCATTTT. Protein product: CASSLAPGQPQHF.

The rearrangement joins TRBV4-2 to TRBJ2-3; 12 bases are a match to TRBD2. Germline CDR1 and CDR2: LGHNA and YNFKEQ. The V gene end was trimmed by 0 bases and the J gene end by 4 bases; junction bases not matched to a gene: 11. The CDR3 has 19 amino acids. CDR3 residues: CASSQDPFQASGGADTQYF. The CDR3 DNA is TGTGCCAGCAGCCAAGATCCCTTCCAGGCTAGCGGGGGGGCAGATACGCAGTATTTT.

V is TRBV5-1 and J is TRBJ1-1; a weak D match, TRBD1 (6 bases). This CDR3 has 16 residues. Germline CDR1 and CDR2: SGHRS and YFSETQ. V gave up 3 bases and J gave up 4 bases, with 19 bases separating them. CDR3: CASSSDRDIKGTEAFF. The CDR3 DNA is TGCGCCAGCAGCTCTGACCGGGACATAAAGGGCACTGAAGCTTTCTTT.

The V and J genes are TRBV30 and TRBJ1-4; possibly TRBD1 for D (5 bases). Germline CDR1 GTSNPN, CDR2 SVGIG (reference sequence). The germline V and J ends were trimmed by 2 bases and 12 bases, with 10 bases remaining between them. The CDR3 spans 11 residues. In DNA, the CDR3 is TGTGCCTGGAGTACAGGATTCGAACTGTTTTTT. Translated, it gives CAWSTGFELFF.

This clone qualifies as medium-sized. The V call is TRBV5-4, the J call TRBJ2-5, with D possibly TRBD2 on 5 matching bases. V lost 4 bases and J lost 5, with 12 bases in between. Germline assignment: CDR1 SGHNT and CDR2 YYREEE (reference sequence). CDR3 length equals 13 residues. CDR3 in DNA: TGTGCCAGCAGCCTCGAGAAGCGGGAGACCCAGTACTTC. This gives the protein CASSLEKRETQYF.

The J gene is TRBJ2-3, the V gene TRBV18; D may be TRBD2 (6 bases). The CDR3 runs to 13 residues. V lost 6 bases and J 0 bases, leaving 7 bases between the germline ends. Germline V gives CDR1 KGHSH, CDR2 LQKENI. The CDR3 protein is CASSGLSTDTQYF. In nucleotides, the CDR3 is TGTGCCAGCTCGGGACTGAGCACAGATACGCAGTATTTT.